A single sample gave rise to the 17 T cell receptor beta chains below, sequenced in a study of memory CD8 T cells in hepatitis C reinfection (TCRdb year 2017). Libraries were prepared through the immunoSEQ multiplex PCR assay. The table comes from immuneACCESS by way of TCRdb, which keeps in-frame sequences with V and J called. Part of the clones is missing from these tables; in studies checked, under half for an unresolved V gene and the rest for unknown reasons. The sample table contains about 46,000 clones; only one count was recorded for nearly 90% of them. The top ten clones comprise 0.72% of the sample. The time point label of this sample denotes: late/post reinfection, 12 to 24 weeks after detection. TCR sequencing was performed on the sorted cells directly ex vivo, without any in vitro expansion beforehand. Sequencing was performed on naive CD8+ T cells sorted from blood. Sample cell subset or site, as interpreted from the label and publication: total naive CD8+CD45RO- T cells. The receptors stem from a man younger than 35 with hepatitis C virus infection.

CDR3 coding DNA: TGTGCCAGCAGCCCGTTCAAGTGGACAGCGGGAGGGCAGCCCCAGCATTTT. Protein product: CASSPFKWTAGGQPQHF. The chain has TRBV5-5 and TRBJ1-5; D is perhaps TRBD1 (6 bases). The CDR3 covers 17 residues. V was shortened by 4 bases and J by 7 bases, with 24 bases between the two germline ends. Germline CDR1 reads SGHKS; CDR2 reads YYEKEE (reference sequence).

The V gene is TRBV7-9, the J gene TRBJ1-5; 11 bases align to TRBD1. The CDR3 totals 15 residues. V shed 5 bases and J 4 bases; nucleotides not matched to a gene: 4. Germline assignment: CDR1 SEHNR and CDR2 FQNEAQ (reference sequence). CDR3 region: CASSDGTGGNQPQHF. CDR3 in DNA: TGTGCCAGCAGCGACGGGACAGGGGGTAATCAGCCCCAGCATTTT.

In its sample, this clone was seen a few times. The V gene is TRBV5-5, the J gene TRBJ2-2, with TRBD1 identical over 9 bases. The trim removed 4 bases at V and 9 bases at J, leaving 4 bases unmatched. Germline lookup yields CDR1 SGHKS and CDR2 YYEKEE (reference sequence). There are 13 residues in the CDR3. CDR3 sequence (DNA): TGTGCCAGCAGCCTCACAGGGGGCAGGGAGCTGTTTTTT. Translation gives CASSLTGGRELFF.

The chain employs TRBV5-4 and TRBJ2-7; D possibly corresponds to TRBD1 (5 bases). Germline V CDR1 and CDR2: SGHNT, YYREEE (reference sequence). V dropped 6 bases and J dropped 0 bases, with 16 bases sitting between them. This CDR3 region has 15 residues. The CDR3 sequence is CASTRLGASSYEQYF. The CDR3 bases are TGTGCCAGCACTCGTCTTGGGGCGAGCTCCTACGAGCAGTACTTC.

The chain combines TRBV15 with TRBJ1-2, with TRBD1 as a possible D gene (5 bases). Germline V gene data show CDR1 as LNHNV and CDR2 as YYDKDF (reference sequence). The V and J ends lost 4 bases and 4 bases respectively, with 19 bases between them. The CDR3 spans 16 residues. The CDR3 DNA follows: TGTGCCACCAGCACCGCACCAGGGCCCTCCAGCTATGGCTACACCTTC. This gives the protein CATSTAPGPSSYGYTF.

V usage is TRBV2 and J usage is TRBJ2-3; D is perhaps TRBD1 (5 bases). CDR3 length: 14 residues. V was pared by 7 bases and J by 1 base, with 12 bases between. Germline loops: CDR1 SNHLY, CDR2 FYNNEI. The CDR3: CASTPPQGTDTQYF. The CDR3 DNA reads as TGTGCCAGCACTCCACCACAGGGCACAGATACGCAGTATTTT.

V is TRBV14 and J is TRBJ2-1; possible D gene TRBD2, 5 bases. Germline-derived CDR1 and CDR2 are SGHDN and FVKESK. This CDR3 is 15 amino acids long. V lost 3 bases and J 7 bases, leaving 16 bases between the germline ends. The CDR3 loop is CASSQESSRVNEQFF. The CDR3 bases are TGTGCCAGCAGCCAGGAGTCTAGCCGGGTGAATGAGCAGTTCTTC.

The chain is built from TRBV19 and TRBJ2-7; D is possibly TRBD1 (6 bases). V shed 3 bases and J shed 5 bases, with 11 bases lying between them. The CDR3 spans 13 residues. Germline V gene sequence: CDR1 LNHDA, CDR2 SQIVND (reference sequence). As DNA, the CDR3 is TGTGCCAGTAGTATCGACAGGAGGAACGAGCAGTACTTC. It specifies CASSIDRRNEQYF. Combining the CDR3 with reference TRBV19 and TRBJ2-7 gives the whole variable domain DGGITQSPKYLFRKEGQNVTLSCEQNLNHDAMYWYRQDPGQGLRLIYYSQIVNDFQKGDIAEGYSVSREKKESFPLTVTSAQKNPTAFYLCASSIDRRNEQYFGPGTRLTVT.

The chain couples TRBV6-1 to TRBJ2-3, with 9 bases fitting TRBD2. This CDR3 spans 15 amino acids. V trimming: 0 bases; J trimming: 5 bases; junction bases outside the gene matches: 3. CDR1 is MNHNS and CDR2 is SASEGT in the germline V gene. The CDR3 region has the DNA TGTGCCAGCAGTGAAGCTAGCGGGGGAGTAGATACGCAGTATTTT. Translating it yields CASSEASGGVDTQYF.

V gene TRBV2 combines with J gene TRBJ1-1; TRBD1 agrees at 7 bases. The germline CDR1 and CDR2 sequences are SNHLY and FYNNEI. V dropped 6 bases and J dropped 0; count of bases not matched to a gene: 10. There are 16 residues in the CDR3. CDR3 in amino acids: CASSAGQAMVNTEAFF. CDR3 in DNA: TGTGCCAGCAGCGCAGGACAGGCCATGGTGAACACTGAAGCTTTCTTT.

The chain has TRBV9 and TRBJ2-3; TRBD2 matches 9 bases. The CDR3 totals 16 residues. Germline CDR1 and CDR2: SGDLS and YYNGEE. V was pared by 1 base and J by 6 bases, with 9 bases of the junction left unmatched. The CDR3 DNA reads TGTGCCAGCAGCGTATTTGGGCGGGAGGGCCACGATACGCAGTATTTT. Its protein is CASSVFGREGHDTQYF.

This clone was seen a few times. This chain links TRBV21-1 with TRBJ1-3; the table's D call, TRBD1, was not checked against the DNA. TRBV21-1 is designated a pseudogene. The CDR3 consists of 15 residues. CDR3 region: CASSSHRFSGNTIYF. CDR3 nucleotide sequence: TGTGCCAGCAGCTCCCACAGGTTCTCTGGAAACACCATATATTTT.

This clone was counted between two and nine times. The chain employs TRBV5-4 and TRBJ1-1; no reliable D call. The CDR3 consists of 13 residues. V gave up 5 bases and J gave up 2 bases, with 10 bases separating them. Germline V gene sequence: CDR1 SGHNT, CDR2 YYREEE (reference sequence). The CDR3, as DNA: TGTGCCAGCAGTTACAGTACTAACACTGAAGCTTTCTTT. It codes for CASSYSTNTEAFF.

This clone was detected only a few times. The chain carries TRBV5-1 and TRBJ1-1; perhaps TRBD1 as D (6 bases). The ends were cut back, 0 bases at V and 3 bases at J, with 12 bases in the middle. This CDR3 is 15 amino acids long. Germline assignment: CDR1 SGHRS and CDR2 YFSETQ. The CDR3 loop is CASSLEGGKDTEAFF. The DNA of the CDR3 is TGCGCCAGCAGCTTGGAAGGGGGTAAGGACACTGAAGCTTTCTTT.

The CDR3 region is CASSLGTSGSDEQFF. The CDR3 DNA reads as TGTGCCAGCAGTTTAGGGACTAGCGGGAGCGATGAGCAGTTCTTC. The V call is TRBV28, the J call TRBJ2-1; TRBD2 matches 14 bases. After removal of 2 bases from V and 8 bases from J, the junction contained 2 bases not matched to a gene. CDR3 size: 15 residues. CDR1 is MDHEN, CDR2 SYDVKM, per germline.

V gene TRBV2 combines with J gene TRBJ1-2, with TRBD1 as a possible D gene (6 bases). Trimming removed 1 base from V and 5 bases from J, with 11 bases in between. CDR3 length: 14 amino acids. Looked up from germline, CDR1 is SNHLY and CDR2 is FYNNEI. CDR3 residues: CASSEGRTDYGYTF. The CDR3 DNA reads as TGTGCCAGCAGTGAAGGCAGGACAGATTATGGCTACACCTTC.

V usage is TRBV6-4 and J usage is TRBJ1-1, with 9 positions matching TRBD1. Losses at the gene ends were 7 bases for V and 3 bases for J; bases not matched to a gene: 9. Germline V gene sequence: CDR1 MRHNA, CDR2 SNTAGT. This CDR3 has 15 residues. DNA for the CDR3: TGTGCCAGCACTGGGACAGGGACGATCGACACTGAAGCTTTCTTT. Translated: CASTGTGTIDTEAFF.